The present T cell receptor (beta chain) was sequenced within a study of molecular identifiers for immune sequencing clone quantification listed by TCRdb under 2018. About the study as a whole: For a replicate experiment, the RNA from either 20,000 or 100,000 naive CD8 T cells was divided into five aliquots, and four of those aliquots went on to sequencing. This methods study used CD8 T cells to benchmark TCR RNA copy counting and molecular-identifier clustering-based TCR repertoire sequencing (MIDCIRS).

Overall study outcomes, separate from this receptor: Naive libraries contained spiked-in Jurkat TCR RNA (approximately nine copies' worth), which is not part of the donor repertoire. Spiked-in Jurkat TCR RNA equal to a single cell's worth was reported to be detectable even within 1,100,000 naive CD8 T cells. Modeling indicated approximately 3 TCR RNA copies recovered per cell, compared with 9 to 10 by digital PCR, which implies a capture efficiency of approximately 31%. Without barcode sub-clustering, chimeric consensus sequences inflated TCR diversity; chimeras reached as high as 47%. In CMV-specific effector cells, clones with more than 20 RNA copies accounted for over 99% of molecules, whereas in naive cells such clones accounted for under 1%. Identical TCR molecules sharing a barcode could cause highly expanded clone sizes to be underestimated.

Inclusive of the bounding cysteine and phenylalanine, the CDR3 is 18 residues long. The kept DNA is CDR3 alone, 54 bases in frame from the first base. The CDR1 and CDR2 encoded by the germline V gene are SGHAT and FQNNGV. Library generation was performed with PCR. Sequenced using a NextSeq 500. Bulk TCR libraries were generated as previously described, with the TCR primers listed in Table S5 used. The Qiagen AllPrep DNA/RNA kit was used to purify total RNA. Before analysis, reads from multiple sequencing runs of one library were combined. For the original study's pipeline: Reads were retained only if their TCR constant sequence matched exactly, and those retained reads were trimmed to 150 nt and grouped according to their 12-nt molecular barcodes. Reads within each barcode group were sub-clustered using a 15% Levenshtein threshold, and quality-weighted consensus sequences were constructed for each RNA molecule. Non-functional sequences were excluded, and lower-count sequences lying one edit away from another sequence were also excluded. Based on fitting two negative binomial distributions, any barcode sub-cluster with under 20% of the maximum read count was discarded. TCRdb trimmed the raw reads at Q25, called clones with MiXCR and kept productive beta chains. CDR3 protein duplicates are merged, each entry listing the most common genes and DNA. TCRdb, not the authors, supplied the V and J calls. This sample is represented by nearly 650,000 distinct CDR3 sequences; 25% of them were singletons. 0.7% to 0.95% of the sample goes to the ten largest clones.

Notes on this clonotype: Its antigen is unknown. At one end, the junction sequence differs from germline, possibly due to a read error.

Libraries of naive CD8 T cells were generated from roughly 20,000 to 1,000,000 sorted cells, with 10%, 30% or 50% of the purified RNA used. Naive CD8 T cells, defined as CD8+CD4-CCR7+CD45RA+, were FACS-sorted into RLT Plus buffer on a BD FACSAria II. To test detection sensitivity, Jurkat RNA equivalent to under 12 TCR copies was spiked into samples of roughly 20,000-1,000,000 naive CD8 T cells. Enrichment of CD8 T cells was done with RosetteSep CD8+ T Cell Enrichment Cocktail plus Ficoll-Paque, and ACK red cell lysis came afterward. Rearrangement joined TRBV11-2 to TRBJ2-1, with 7 junctional bases fitting TRBD2. The receptor comes from a human donor in good health. Some libraries in this study had Jurkat cell RNA spiked in. Sequencing was performed on naive CD8+ T cells from blood, with Jurkat cell RNA spiked in. The cell subset or site label corresponds to: FACS-sorted CD8+CD4-CCR7+CD45RA+ naive T cells. DNA sequence: TGTGCCACCAGCTCGAGACAACAAGCGGGGCCTTCCTACAATGAGCAGTTCTTC. This yields the protein CATSSRQQAGPSYNEQFF.